This entry describes one TCR beta chain. The length of the CDR3 is 10 residues. This record comes from a study of blood T cell repertoires in COVID-19. Clinical history reported by participants formed the basis on which cohorts were assigned. Here immunoSEQ multiplex PCR was the method, and the copy in TCRdb shows in-frame clones only, minus some. This table has some 300,000 clones, more than 70% appearing once. Sequenced input: PBMCs or T cells enriched from blood (not recorded which). This receptor was identified in a woman in her sixties in a cohort exposed to, infected with or recovered from COVID-19 (not recorded which). The gene calls are TRBV21-1 and TRBJ1-2. TRBV21-1 represents a pseudogene. For the CDR3, the DNA is TGTGCCAGCAGACTTTGGGGCTACACCTTC. It yields the protein CASRLWGYTF.